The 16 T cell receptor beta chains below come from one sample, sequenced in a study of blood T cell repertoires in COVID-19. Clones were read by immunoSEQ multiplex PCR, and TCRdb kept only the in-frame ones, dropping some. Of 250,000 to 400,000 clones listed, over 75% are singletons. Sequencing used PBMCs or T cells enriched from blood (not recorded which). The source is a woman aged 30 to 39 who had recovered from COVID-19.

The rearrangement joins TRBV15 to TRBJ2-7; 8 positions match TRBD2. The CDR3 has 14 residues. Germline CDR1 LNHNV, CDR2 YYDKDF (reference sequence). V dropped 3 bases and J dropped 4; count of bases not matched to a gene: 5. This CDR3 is CATSSREGDYEQYF. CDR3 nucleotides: TGTGCCACCAGCAGCCGGGAGGGGGATTACGAGCAGTACTTC.

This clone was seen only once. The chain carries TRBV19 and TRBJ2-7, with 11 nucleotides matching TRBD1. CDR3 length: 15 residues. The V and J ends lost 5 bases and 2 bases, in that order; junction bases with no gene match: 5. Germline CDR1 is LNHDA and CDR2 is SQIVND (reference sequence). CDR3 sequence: CASSLGQGGPYEQYF. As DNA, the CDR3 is TGTGCCAGTAGTTTGGGACAGGGGGGTCCCTACGAGCAGTACTTC.

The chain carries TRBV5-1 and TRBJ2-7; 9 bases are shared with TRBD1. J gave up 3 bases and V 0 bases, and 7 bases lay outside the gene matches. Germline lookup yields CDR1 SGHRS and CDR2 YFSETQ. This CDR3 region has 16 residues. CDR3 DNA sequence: TGCGCCAGCAGCTTGGGGGGCGGACAGGGGAGCTACGAGCAGTACTTC. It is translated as CASSLGGGQGSYEQYF. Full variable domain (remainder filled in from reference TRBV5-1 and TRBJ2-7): KAGVTQTPRYLIKTRGQQVTLSCSPISGHRSVSWYQQTPGQGLQFLFEYFSETQRNKGNFPGRFSGRQFSNSRSEMNVSTLELGDSALYLCASSLGGGQGSYEQYFGPGTRLTVT.

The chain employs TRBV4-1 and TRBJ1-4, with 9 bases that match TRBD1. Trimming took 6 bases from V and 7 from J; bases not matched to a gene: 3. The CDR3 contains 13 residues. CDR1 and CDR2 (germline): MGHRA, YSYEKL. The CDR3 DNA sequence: TGCGCCAGCAGTGGACAGGGGTCTGAAAAACTGTTTTTT. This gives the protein CASSGQGSEKLFF.

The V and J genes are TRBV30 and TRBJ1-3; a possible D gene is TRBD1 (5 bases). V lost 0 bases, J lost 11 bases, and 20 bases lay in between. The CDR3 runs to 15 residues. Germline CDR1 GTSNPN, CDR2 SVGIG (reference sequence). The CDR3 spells CAWSVLQGAGHPIYF. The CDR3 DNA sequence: TGTGCCTGGAGTGTACTTCAGGGTGCCGGCCACCCCATATATTTT.

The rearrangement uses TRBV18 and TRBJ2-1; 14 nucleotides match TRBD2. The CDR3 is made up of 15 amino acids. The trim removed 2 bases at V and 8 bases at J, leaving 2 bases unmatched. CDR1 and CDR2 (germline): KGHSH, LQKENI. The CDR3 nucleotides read TGTGCCAGCTCACCAGGACTAGCGGGGGGCGATGAGCAGTTCTTC. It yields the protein CASSPGLAGGDEQFF.

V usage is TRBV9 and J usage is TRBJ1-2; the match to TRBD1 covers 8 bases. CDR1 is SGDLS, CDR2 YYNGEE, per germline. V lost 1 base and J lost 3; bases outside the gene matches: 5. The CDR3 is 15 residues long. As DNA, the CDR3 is TGTGCCAGCAGCGTACAGGGGGCGCAGTACTATGGCTACACCTTC. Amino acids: CASSVQGAQYYGYTF. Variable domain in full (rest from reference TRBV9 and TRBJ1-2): DSGVTQTPKHLITATGQRVTLRCSPRSGDLSVYWYQQSLDQGLQFLIQYYNGEERAKGNILERFSAQQFPDLHSELNLSSLELGDSALYFCASSVQGAQYYGYTFGSGTRLTVV.

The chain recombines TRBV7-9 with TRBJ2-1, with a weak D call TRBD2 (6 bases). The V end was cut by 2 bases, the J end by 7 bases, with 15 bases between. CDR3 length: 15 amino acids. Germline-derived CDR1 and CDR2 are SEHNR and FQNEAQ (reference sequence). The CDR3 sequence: CASSLRAGTSNEQFF. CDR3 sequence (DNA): TGTGCCAGCAGCTTAAGAGCGGGCACCTCTAATGAGCAGTTCTTC.

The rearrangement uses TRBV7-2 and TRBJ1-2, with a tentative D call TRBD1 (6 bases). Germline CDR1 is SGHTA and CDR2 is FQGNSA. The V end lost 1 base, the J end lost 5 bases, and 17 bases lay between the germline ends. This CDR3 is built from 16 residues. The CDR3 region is CASSLGLGANPYGYTF. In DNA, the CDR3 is TGTGCCAGCAGCTTAGGTCTGGGGGCCAATCCGTATGGCTACACCTTC.

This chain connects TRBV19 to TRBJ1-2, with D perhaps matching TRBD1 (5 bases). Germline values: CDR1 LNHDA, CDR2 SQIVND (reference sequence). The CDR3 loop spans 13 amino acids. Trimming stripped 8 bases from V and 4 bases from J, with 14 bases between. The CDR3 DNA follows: TGTGCCAGTCGCGACAGTTCCGTCTATGGCTACACCTTC. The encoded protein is CASRDSSVYGYTF.

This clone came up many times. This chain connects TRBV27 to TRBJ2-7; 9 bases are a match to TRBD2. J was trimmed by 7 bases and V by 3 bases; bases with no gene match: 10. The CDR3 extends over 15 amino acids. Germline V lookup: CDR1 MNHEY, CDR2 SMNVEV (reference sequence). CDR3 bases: TGTGCCAGCAGTTTGGGACCTAGCGGGGTCCGGGAGCAGTACTTC. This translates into CASSLGPSGVREQYF.

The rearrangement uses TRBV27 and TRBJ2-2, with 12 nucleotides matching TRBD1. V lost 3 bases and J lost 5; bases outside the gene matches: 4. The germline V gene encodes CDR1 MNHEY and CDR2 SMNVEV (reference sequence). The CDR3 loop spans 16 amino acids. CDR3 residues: CASSLPGQGATGELFF. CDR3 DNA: TGTGCCAGCAGTTTGCCGGGACAGGGGGCTACCGGGGAGCTGTTTTTT.

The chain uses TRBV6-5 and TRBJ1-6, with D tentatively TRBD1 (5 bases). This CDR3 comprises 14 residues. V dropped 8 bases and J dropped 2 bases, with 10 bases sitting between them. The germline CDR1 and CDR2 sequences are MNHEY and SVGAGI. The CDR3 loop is CASGGGTYNSPLHF. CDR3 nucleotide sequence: TGTGCCAGCGGGGGAGGGACCTATAATTCACCCCTCCACTTT.

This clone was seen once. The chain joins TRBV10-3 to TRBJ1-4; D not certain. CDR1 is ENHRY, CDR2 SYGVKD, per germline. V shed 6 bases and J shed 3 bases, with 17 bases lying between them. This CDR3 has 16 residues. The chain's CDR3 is CAISPGSAGANEKLFF. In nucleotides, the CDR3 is TGTGCCATCAGCCCGGGATCAGCGGGAGCTAATGAAAAACTGTTTTTT.

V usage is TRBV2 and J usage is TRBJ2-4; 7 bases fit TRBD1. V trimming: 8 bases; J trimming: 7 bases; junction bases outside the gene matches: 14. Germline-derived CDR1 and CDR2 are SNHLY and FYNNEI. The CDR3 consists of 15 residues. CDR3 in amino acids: CASESNNRGGNIQYF. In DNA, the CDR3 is TGTGCCAGCGAATCCAATAACAGGGGTGGGAACATTCAGTACTTC.

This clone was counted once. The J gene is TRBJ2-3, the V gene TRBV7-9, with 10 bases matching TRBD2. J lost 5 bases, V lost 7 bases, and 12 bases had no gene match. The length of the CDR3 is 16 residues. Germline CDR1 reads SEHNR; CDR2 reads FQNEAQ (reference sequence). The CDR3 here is CASTPLERGGLDTQYF. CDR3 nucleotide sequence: TGTGCCAGCACCCCCCTTGAGCGGGGGGGCCTAGATACGCAGTATTTT.